These 27 T cell receptor beta chains were all obtained from the same sample, sequenced in a study of T cells expressing NK-cell markers. TCRdb re-called the 5' RACE reads and catalogs CDR3 proteins one per entry, DNA excluded. The sample table sets out around 550,000 distinct CDR3 sequences. Sequenced sample: blood T cells: a sorted CD56 or NKG2C T cell subset, CD4+ or CD8+ T cells, or bulk PBMC T cells (not recorded which). The receptor set was obtained from a man between 18 and 29 years old in good health.

The gene calls are TRBV11-2 and TRBJ2-5; TCRdb selects TRBD2, and the lack of DNA leaves this call unchecked. The CDR3 is 13 residues long. The germline V gene has CDR1 SGHAT and CDR2 FQNNGV. The CDR3 loop is CASSSGRMKTQYF.

The V gene is TRBV12-3 or TRBV12-4, the J gene TRBJ1-6; lacking DNA, the TRBD1 call made by TCRdb goes unchecked. The CDR3 is 15 amino acids. CDR3: CASSPVGQLDSPLHF.

The chain uses TRBV5-5 and TRBJ2-4. Per germline, CDR1 SGHKS and CDR2 YYEKEE (reference sequence). This CDR3 region has 15 residues. The CDR3 sequence: CASSQTVQAKNIQYF.

J is TRBJ2-1 and V is TRBV12-3 or TRBV12-4; TCRdb lists TRBD2, though no DNA is available to test this call. The CDR3 is 12 amino acids. The CDR3 region is CASSFPAEEQFF.

The chain uses TRBV5-1 and TRBJ1-5. There are 16 residues in the CDR3. Per germline, CDR1 SGHRS and CDR2 YFSETQ. CDR3 residues: CASSPKVTDSNQPQHF.

CDR3 amino acids: CASSVAVVSPLHF. The chain couples TRBV9 to TRBJ1-6. Germline V gene data show CDR1 as SGDLS and CDR2 as YYNGEE. The CDR3 is 13 amino acids.

The V gene is TRBV6-5, the J gene TRBJ2-5; the D call from TCRdb, TRBD2, cannot be confirmed without DNA. CDR1 and CDR2 (germline): MNHEY, SVGAGI. CDR3 length: 17 amino acids. The CDR3: CASSYPRGSRRIETQYF.

This rearrangement joins TRBV11-2 to TRBJ1-1. This CDR3 comprises 13 residues. Germline V gene lookup returns CDR1 SGHAT and CDR2 FQNNGV. The CDR3: CASSLVINTEAFF.

The chain has TRBV9 and TRBJ2-7; without DNA, the TCRdb call of TRBD1 cannot be checked. The CDR3 loop spans 16 amino acids. From germline, CDR1 is SGDLS and CDR2 YYNGEE. The CDR3 spells CASSLAETALSYEQYF.

This rearrangement joins TRBV20-1 to TRBJ2-5; the TCRdb call, TRBD1, lacks DNA for checking. The germline V gene encodes CDR1 DFQATT and CDR2 SNEGSKA (reference sequence). There are 15 residues in the CDR3. The chain's CDR3 is CSARDWQGDQETQYF.

The chain employs TRBV6-1 and TRBJ2-2; TCRdb reports TRBD2, a call that lacks DNA to check it against. The CDR3 is 16 amino acids. From germline, CDR1 is MNHNS and CDR2 SASEGT. CDR3 loop: CASSEASRGKAGELFF.

The chain's CDR3 is CSVVVIFSSYNEQFF. This chain links TRBV29-1 with TRBJ2-1. This CDR3 spans 15 amino acids. Germline loops: CDR1 SQVTM, CDR2 ANQGSEA.

The chain combines TRBV29-1 with TRBJ2-3. Germline V gene sequence: CDR1 SQVTM, CDR2 ANQGSEA. There are 14 residues in the CDR3. The chain's CDR3 is CSVGVVGRTDTQYF.

This chain's CDR3 is CASSPDRSVDTQYF. The chain employs TRBV6-1 and TRBJ2-3. Germline V gene data show CDR1 as MNHNS and CDR2 as SASEGT. The CDR3 contains 14 residues.

The rearrangement joins TRBV5-6 to TRBJ2-4; the D gene TCRdb calls, TRBD1, cannot be checked with no DNA. In germline, CDR1 is SGHDT, CDR2 YYEEEE. CDR3 length: 16 amino acids. The CDR3 reads CASSWQSGGDRNIQYF.

The chain has TRBV9 and TRBJ2-3. Per the germline V gene, CDR1 is SGDLS and CDR2 is YYNGEE. This CDR3 is 13 amino acids long. CDR3 residues: CASSVEPKDKLYF.

This chain links TRBV5-1 with TRBJ2-7; TCRdb names TRBD1, which stays unverified in the absence of DNA. This CDR3 comprises 16 residues. Germline lookup yields CDR1 SGHRS and CDR2 YFSETQ. The CDR3 sequence is CASSLVPGTIAYEQYF.

This rearrangement joins TRBV4-2 to TRBJ2-1; the D gene TCRdb calls, TRBD1, cannot be checked with no DNA. This CDR3 has 17 residues. Per germline, CDR1 LGHNA and CDR2 YNFKEQ. CDR3: CASSQDVRDRVYNEQFF.

This sequence joins TRBV5-1 and TRBJ2-7; TCRdb calls TRBD2, which cannot be checked without DNA. Looked up from germline, CDR1 is SGHRS and CDR2 is YFSETQ. The CDR3 covers 18 residues. CDR3 sequence reads: CASSPGTSGVTTNYEQYF.

This chain links TRBV28 with TRBJ2-5; TCRdb picks TRBD2, but there is no DNA to check that call. This CDR3 spans 15 amino acids. Per the germline V gene, CDR1 is MDHEN and CDR2 is SYDVKM. CDR3 sequence reads: CASQTSEGISETQYF. The complete variable domain, with remaining parts taken from reference TRBV28 and TRBJ2-5, reads DVKVTQSSRYLVKRTGEKVFLECVQDMDHENMFWYRQDPGLGLRLIYFSYDVKMKEKGDIPEGYSVSREKKERFSLILESASTNQTSMYLCASQTSEGISETQYFGPGTRLLVL.

The gene calls are TRBV15 and TRBJ1-5; checking the TCRdb D call of TRBD1 is not possible without DNA. The CDR3 loop spans 14 amino acids. The germline CDR1 and CDR2 sequences are LNHNV and YYDKDF (reference sequence). The CDR3 region is CATSRAGGNQPQHF. Full variable domain (rest looked up from reference TRBV15 and TRBJ1-5): DAMVIQNPRYQVTQFGKPVTLSCSQTLNHNVMYWYQQKSSQAPKLLFHYYDKDFNNEADTPDNFQSRRPNTSFCFLDIRSPGLGDTAMYLCATSRAGGNQPQHFGDGTRLSIL.

This sequence joins TRBV4-2 and TRBJ2-7; TCRdb picks TRBD2, but there is no DNA to check that call. CDR1 is LGHNA and CDR2 is YNFKEQ in the germline V gene. This CDR3 comprises 17 residues. This chain's CDR3 is CASSQDLGASGTFLQYF.

The chain couples TRBV12-3 or TRBV12-4 to TRBJ1-1. This CDR3 region has 13 residues. The CDR3 region is CASSFQQATEAFF.

The rearrangement uses TRBV5-4 and TRBJ2-2; the D gene TCRdb calls, TRBD2, cannot be checked with no DNA. Germline CDR1 SGHNT, CDR2 YYREEE (reference sequence). The CDR3 loop spans 19 amino acids. The CDR3: CASSLRTAGTSGRGGELFF.

The chain recombines TRBV29-1 with TRBJ1-1; TCRdb selects TRBD1, and the lack of DNA leaves this call unchecked. The V gene's germline CDR1 is SQVTM and CDR2 ANQGSEA. CDR3 length: 19 residues. The CDR3 loop is CSVEDFGFWGARVNTEAFF.

The V and J genes are TRBV7-9 and TRBJ2-1; TCRdb's D call of TRBD1 is untestable without DNA. The CDR3 length is 15 residues. CDR1 is SEHNR, CDR2 FQNEAQ, per germline (reference sequence). CDR3 in amino acids: CASSRLGQGYNEQFF.

The CDR3 protein is CASSTGLAGGSDTQYF. V usage is TRBV5-1 and J usage is TRBJ2-3; the D call from TCRdb, TRBD2, cannot be confirmed without DNA. There are 16 residues in the CDR3. The germline V gene has CDR1 SGHRS and CDR2 YFSETQ.